This T cell receptor (beta chain) was identified during a study of identical twins (TCRdb year 2016). In terms of the full investigation: TCR alpha and beta repertoires from monozygotic twins, unrelated adults of various ages and cord blood were deep-sequenced to test whether fetal clonotypes persist. To rule out contamination, the twin experiments were replicated at different times with different library preparation protocols. Here is what the overall study found, with its caveats: Compared with coincidental sharing between unrelated individuals, an excess of low generation-probability sequences was observed among out-of-frame TCR alpha sequences shared between twins. A weaker excess of twin sharing was found in beta out-of-frame sequences because the signal-to-noise ratio was lowered by fewer shared sequences. Abundant cord blood beta clonotypes carried fewer insertions; young adult naive repertoires showed a weaker similar trend, while memory repertoires showed none. Conclusions relied on cross-sectional statistical analysis, since the same donors could not be followed over many years. Invariant T cells such as MAIT and iNKT could partly confound zero-insertion analyses, although diverse VJ usage argued against such confounding for most clonotypes. In monozygotic twins, recombination models systematically underestimated out-of-frame TCR alpha sharing, but the models matched the sharing seen between unrelated individuals.

CDR1 LNHNV and CDR2 YYDKDF are derived from the germline V gene (reference sequence). Clipping removes 5 bases from V and 4 bases from J, with 6 as the unmatched junction base count. Spanning cysteine to phenylalanine, the CDR3 consists of 15 amino acids. The sequence is cut down to CDR3 DNA, 45 bases in frame from base 1. Libraries came from 5' RACE. Data came from an Illumina HiSeq 2000. Template switching added a universal primer binding site, and the final cDNA carried a unique molecular identifier that allowed TCR cDNA molecules to be counted accurately. Specific primers in the conserved constant-segment region were used to synthesize first-strand cDNA for the TCR alpha and beta chains. To control for contamination, each cDNA library was double barcoded with a SMART-Mk sample barcode plus Illumina barcodes. TruSeq adapter sequences, together with Illumina sample barcodes, were added in two successive PCR steps. The Illumina HiSeq platform was used with custom primers to sequence TCR alpha and beta cDNA libraries. In the original analysis: MiGEC processed the raw reads to extract unique molecular identifiers, while MiXCR was used to determine the CDR3 positions. For each individual, recombination models were inferred using an EM algorithm with the repgenHMM and IGoR tools. Shared clonotype analysis was performed with the tcR package in R, normalizing sharing by the product of cloneset sizes. To study raw recombination free of thymic and clonal selection effects, out-of-frame nonproductive sequences were analyzed. In-frame beta chains were kept once TCRdb had trimmed the public reads at Q25 with fastp and called clones with MiXCR. Duplicate CDR3 protein sequences are folded into a single record with the most common DNA and genes. V and J calls and clone size were set by TCRdb, not the authors. Present in this sample are roughly 1.6 million distinct CDR3 sequences, around 33% of which were seen just once. The ten largest make up under 0.35% of the sample.

All donors were healthy Caucasians. As for this clonotype: There is no known antigen for this receptor. Base quality data are lacking; no much larger clone is found one base away.

This clonotype was sampled from a newborn girl in good health. Specimen: cord blood. The chain is made from TRBV15 and TRBJ2-1; TRBD2 fits 9 bases in the junction. The sequence in DNA is TGTGCCACCAGCTCTCGGACTAGCGTGTACAATGAGCAGTTCTTC. Protein translation: CATSSRTSVYNEQFF.